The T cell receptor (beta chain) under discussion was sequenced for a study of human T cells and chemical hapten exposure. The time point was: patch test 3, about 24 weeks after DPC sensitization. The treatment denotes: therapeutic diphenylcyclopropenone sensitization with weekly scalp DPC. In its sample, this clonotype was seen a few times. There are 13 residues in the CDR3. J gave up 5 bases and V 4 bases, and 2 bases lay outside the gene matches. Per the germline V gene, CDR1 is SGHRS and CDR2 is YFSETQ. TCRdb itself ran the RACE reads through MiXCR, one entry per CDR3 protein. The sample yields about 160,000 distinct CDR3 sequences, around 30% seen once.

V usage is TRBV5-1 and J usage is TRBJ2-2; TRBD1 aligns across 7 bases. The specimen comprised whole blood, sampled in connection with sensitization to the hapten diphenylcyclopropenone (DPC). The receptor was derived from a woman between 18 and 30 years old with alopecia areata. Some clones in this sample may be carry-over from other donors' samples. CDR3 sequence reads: CASSIQGTGELFF. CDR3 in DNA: TGCGCCAGCAGCATACAGGGGACCGGGGAGCTGTTTTTT.